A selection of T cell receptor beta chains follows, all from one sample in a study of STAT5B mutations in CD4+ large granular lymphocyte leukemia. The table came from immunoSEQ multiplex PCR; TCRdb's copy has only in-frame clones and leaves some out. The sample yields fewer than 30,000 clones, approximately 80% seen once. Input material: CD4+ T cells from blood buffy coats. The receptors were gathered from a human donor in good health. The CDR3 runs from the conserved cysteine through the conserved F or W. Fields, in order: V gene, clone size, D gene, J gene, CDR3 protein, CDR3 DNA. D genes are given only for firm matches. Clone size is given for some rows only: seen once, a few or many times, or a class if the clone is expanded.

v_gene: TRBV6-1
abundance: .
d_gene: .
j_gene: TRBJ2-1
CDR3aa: CASSEFGARNEQFF
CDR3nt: TGTGCCAGCAGTGAATTCGGGGCAAGAAATGAGCAGTTCTTC

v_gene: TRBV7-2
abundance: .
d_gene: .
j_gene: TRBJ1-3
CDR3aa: CASSSRYSGNTIYF
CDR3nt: TGTGCCAGCAGCTCCAGGTACTCTGGAAACACCATATATTTT

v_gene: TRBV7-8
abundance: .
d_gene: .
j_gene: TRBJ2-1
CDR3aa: CASSLLGNNEQFF
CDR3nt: TGTGCCAGCAGCTTGTTGGGAAACAATGAGCAGTTCTTC

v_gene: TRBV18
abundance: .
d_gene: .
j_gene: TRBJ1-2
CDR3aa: CASSPEGNYGYTF
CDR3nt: TGTGCCAGCTCACCTGAGGGTAACTATGGCTACACCTTC

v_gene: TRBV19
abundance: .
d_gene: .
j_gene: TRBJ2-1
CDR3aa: CASSYLEGGDINNEQFF
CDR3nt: TGTGCCAGTAGTTATCTCGAGGGTGGGGATATCAACAATGAGCAGTTCTTC

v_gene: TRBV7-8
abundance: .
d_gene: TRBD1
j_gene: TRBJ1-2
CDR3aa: CASSFRDRGPDGYTF
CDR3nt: TGTGCCAGCAGCTTCCGGGACAGGGGGCCTGATGGCTACACCTTC

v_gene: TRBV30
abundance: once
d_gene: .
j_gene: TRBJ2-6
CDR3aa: CAWSRTGNSGANVLTF
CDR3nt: TGTGCCTGGAGTAGAACAGGGAACTCTGGGGCCAACGTCCTGACTTTC

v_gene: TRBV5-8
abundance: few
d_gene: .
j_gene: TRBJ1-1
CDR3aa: CASSLDRMNTEAFF
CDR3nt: TGTGCCAGCAGCTTGGACAGAATGAACACTGAAGCTTTCTTT

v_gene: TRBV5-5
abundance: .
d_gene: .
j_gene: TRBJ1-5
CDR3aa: CASSLLVHQPQHF
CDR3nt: TGTGCCAGCAGCTTGTTGGTCCATCAGCCCCAGCATTTT

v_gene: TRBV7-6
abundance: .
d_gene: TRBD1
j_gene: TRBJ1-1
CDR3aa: CASSSRDRGMTFF
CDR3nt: TGTGCCAGCAGCTCCCGGGACAGGGGGATGACTTTCTTT

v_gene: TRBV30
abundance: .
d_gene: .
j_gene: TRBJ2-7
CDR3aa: CAALGQGSHEQYF
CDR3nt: TGTGCCGCCCTGGGGCAGGGTTCCCACGAGCAGTACTTC

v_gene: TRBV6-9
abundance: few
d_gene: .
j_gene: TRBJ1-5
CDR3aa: CASGLSNQPQHF
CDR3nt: TGTGCCAGCGGGTTGAGCAATCAGCCCCAGCATTTT

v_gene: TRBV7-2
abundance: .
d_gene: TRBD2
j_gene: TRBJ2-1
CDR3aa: CASRPGTSSYNEQFF
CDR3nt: TGTGCCAGCAGGCCCGGGACTAGCTCCTACAATGAGCAGTTCTTC

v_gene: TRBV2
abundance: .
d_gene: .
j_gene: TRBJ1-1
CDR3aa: CASNPMNTEAFF
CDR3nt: TGTGCCAGCAACCCCATGAACACTGAAGCTTTCTTT

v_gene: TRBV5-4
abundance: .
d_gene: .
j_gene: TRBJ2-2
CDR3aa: CASSLGQNTGELFF
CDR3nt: TGTGCCAGCAGCTTGGGCCAGAACACCGGGGAGCTGTTTTTT

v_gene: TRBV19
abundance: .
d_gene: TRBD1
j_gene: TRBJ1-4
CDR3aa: CASSNRGTEGEKLFF
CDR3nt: TGTGCCAGTAGTAACCGTGGGACAGAGGGTGAAAAACTGTTTTTT

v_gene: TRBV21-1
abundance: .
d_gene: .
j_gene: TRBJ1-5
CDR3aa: CASRGPPEDGNQPQHF
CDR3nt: TGTGCCAGCAGGGGACCTCCTGAAGATGGCAATCAGCCCCAGCATTTT

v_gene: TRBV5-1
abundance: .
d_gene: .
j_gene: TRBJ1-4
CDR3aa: CASSSEEGEKLFF
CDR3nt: TGCGCCAGCAGCTCCGAGGAGGGGGAGAAACTGTTTTTT

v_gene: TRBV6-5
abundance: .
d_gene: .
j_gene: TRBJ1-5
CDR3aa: CATNAEVRQPQHF
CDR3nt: TGTGCCACCAATGCGGAGGTCCGGCAGCCCCAGCATTTT

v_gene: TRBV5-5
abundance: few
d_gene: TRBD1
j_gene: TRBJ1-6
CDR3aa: CASRTGGYNSPLHF
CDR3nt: TGTGCCAGTCGGACAGGGGGATATAATTCACCCCTCCACTTT

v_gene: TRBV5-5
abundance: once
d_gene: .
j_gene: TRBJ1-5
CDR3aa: CASSGGQSNQPQHF
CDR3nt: TGTGCCAGCAGCGGGGGACAAAGCAATCAGCCCCAGCATTTT

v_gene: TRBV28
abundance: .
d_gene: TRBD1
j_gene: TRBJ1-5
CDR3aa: CASSLGQAGSNQPQHF
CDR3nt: TGTGCCAGCAGTTTAGGACAGGCTGGTAGCAATCAGCCCCAGCATTTT

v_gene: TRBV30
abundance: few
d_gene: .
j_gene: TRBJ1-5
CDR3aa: CAWSPGLGNQPQHF
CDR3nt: TGTGCCTGGAGTCCAGGGTTGGGCAATCAGCCCCAGCATTTT

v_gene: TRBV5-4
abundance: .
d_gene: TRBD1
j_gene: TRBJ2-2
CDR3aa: CASSLDWDRASTGELFF
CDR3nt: TGTGCCAGCAGCTTGGACTGGGACAGGGCGAGCACCGGGGAGCTGTTTTTT

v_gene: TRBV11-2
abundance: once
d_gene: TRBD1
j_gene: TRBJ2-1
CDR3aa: CASSLDRTGWEQFF
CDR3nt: TGTGCCAGCAGCTTAGATCGGACAGGGTGGGAGCAGTTCTTC

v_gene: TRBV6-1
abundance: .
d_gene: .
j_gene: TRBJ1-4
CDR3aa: CASSELGRGGEKLFF
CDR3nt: TGTGCCAGCAGTGAATTGGGCAGGGGTGGTGAAAAACTGTTTTTT

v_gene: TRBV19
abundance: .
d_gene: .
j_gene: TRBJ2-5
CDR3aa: CASSIRVGWGETQYF
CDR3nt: TGTGCCAGTAGTATTCGGGTCGGGTGGGGAGAGACCCAGTACTTC

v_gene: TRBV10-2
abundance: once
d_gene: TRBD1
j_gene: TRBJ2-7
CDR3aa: CASSSGTGLSYEQYF
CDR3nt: TGCGCCAGCAGTTCCGGGACAGGCCTCTCCTACGAGCAGTACTTC

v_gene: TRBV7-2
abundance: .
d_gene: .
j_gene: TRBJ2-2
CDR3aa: CASGGRALNTGELFF
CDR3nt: TGTGCCAGCGGGGGCAGGGCGTTGAACACCGGGGAGCTGTTTTTT

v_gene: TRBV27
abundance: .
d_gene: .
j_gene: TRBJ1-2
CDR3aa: CASSPNRGYREKSYGYTF
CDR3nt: TGTGCCAGCAGTCCAAACCGGGGGTACAGGGAAAAGAGCTATGGCTACACCTTC

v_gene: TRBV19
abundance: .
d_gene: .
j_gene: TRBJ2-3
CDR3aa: CASSIGGGHTDTQYF
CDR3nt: TGTGCCAGTAGTATAGGCGGGGGCCACACAGATACGCAGTATTTT

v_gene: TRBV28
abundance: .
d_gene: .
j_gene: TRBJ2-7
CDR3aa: CASSSPIRTETYEQYF
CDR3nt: TGTGCCAGCAGTTCCCCGATAAGAACGGAGACCTACGAGCAGTACTTC

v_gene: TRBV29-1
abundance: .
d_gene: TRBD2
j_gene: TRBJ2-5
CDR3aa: CSVKPRGGQETQYF
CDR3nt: TGCAGCGTGAAGCCGCGGGGGGGACAAGAGACCCAGTACTTC

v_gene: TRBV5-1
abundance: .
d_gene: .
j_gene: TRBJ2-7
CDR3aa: CASSLNTGSFYEQYF
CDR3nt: TGCGCCAGCAGCTTGAACACAGGATCCTTCTACGAGCAGTACTTC

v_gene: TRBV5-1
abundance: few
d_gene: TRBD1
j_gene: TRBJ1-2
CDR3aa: CASSPKTGVDGYTF
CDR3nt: TGCGCCAGCAGCCCGAAGACAGGGGTTGATGGCTACACCTTC

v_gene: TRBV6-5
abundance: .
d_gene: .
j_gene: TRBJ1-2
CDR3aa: CASSRTTTYGYTF
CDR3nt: TGTGCCAGCAGTCGAACTACGACATATGGCTACACCTTC

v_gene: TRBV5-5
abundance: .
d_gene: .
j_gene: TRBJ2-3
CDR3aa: CASEVGGSMTDTQYF
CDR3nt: TGTGCCAGCGAGGTCGGGGGAAGTATGACAGATACGCAGTATTTT

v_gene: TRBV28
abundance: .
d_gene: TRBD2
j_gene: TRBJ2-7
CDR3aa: CASSDPGTTTYEQYF
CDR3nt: TGTGCCAGCAGTGACCCAGGGACTACTACCTACGAGCAGTACTTC

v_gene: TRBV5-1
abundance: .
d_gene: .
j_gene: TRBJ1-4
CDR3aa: CASSLSLGGSATNEKLFF
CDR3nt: TGCGCCAGCAGCTTGTCACTGGGTGGCTCGGCAACTAATGAAAAACTGTTTTTT

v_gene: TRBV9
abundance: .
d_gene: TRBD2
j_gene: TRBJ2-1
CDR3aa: CASSVASGGEQFF
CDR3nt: TGTGCCAGCAGCGTAGCAAGCGGGGGTGAGCAGTTCTTC

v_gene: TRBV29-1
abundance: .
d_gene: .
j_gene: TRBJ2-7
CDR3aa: CSVKRGLTYEQYF
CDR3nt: TGCAGCGTTAAAAGGGGCCTTACCTACGAGCAGTACTTC